This is a list of T cell receptor beta chains from one sample in a study of shared clonotypes between healthy human individuals. The data were produced by immunoSEQ multiplex PCR, yet TCRdb's version contains in-frame clones alone and is incomplete. The sample contains about 1.1 million clones, roughly 80% of which appear only once. The sequenced sample consisted of memory CD4+ T cells from PBMCs. Source of these receptors: a man aged 18 to 29 in good health. Some clones in this sample may be carry-over from other donors' samples. Each CDR3 is given with its conserved first and last residue. A D gene is named only where the DNA matches it firmly. Clone size, where shown, is once, few, many, or a class for clones that have expanded.

TGCGCCAGCAGTGAGTCGACTAGCGGGAGGAAAAAGTATTTT CASSESTSGRKKYF TRBV10-1 TRBD2 . TRBJ2-3
TGTGCCAGCAGCTTAGGGGGGGCCCGAGGGCTAAACACTGAAGCTTTCTTT CASSLGGARGLNTEAFF TRBV7-2 . . TRBJ1-1
TGCGCCAGCAGCTGGGCTGGACTAGCGGGAGCAAACACCGGGGAGCTGTTTTTT CASSWAGLAGANTGELFF TRBV5-1 TRBD2 . TRBJ2-2
TGTGCCAGCAGCCCGCAGTCCCCATCTACGGAGGGGCAGTTCTTC CASSPQSPSTEGQFF TRBV7-3 . . TRBJ2-1
TGTGCCAGCAGTGAAGCGGGCAGACCGGCGCCGGGAAACACCATATATTTT CASSEAGRPAPGNTIYF TRBV6-1 . . TRBJ1-3
TGTGCCAGCAGCCACGGCGGGGACAGGGGTGGCGAGCAGTACTTC CASSHGGDRGGEQYF TRBV4-2 TRBD1 . TRBJ2-7
TGTGCCAGCAGCTTGAGAGTCGGCAGGGGGGTTCAGCCCCAGCATTTT CASSLRVGRGVQPQHF TRBV5-8 TRBD1 . TRBJ1-5
TGTGCCAGCAGCCGGACAGGAGCAACTAACTATGGCTACACCTTC CASSRTGATNYGYTF TRBV6-6 TRBD1 . TRBJ1-2
TGTGCCAGCAGCTCCAGACTAGCGGAGAACACAGATACGCAGTATTTT CASSSRLAENTDTQYF TRBV7-9 TRBD2 . TRBJ2-3
TGTGCCAGCCACCTTCGGGAAAAACTGTTTTTT CASHLREKLFF TRBV2 . few TRBJ1-4
TGTGCCAGCAGCGAATGGGGGGTTGAGCAGTTCTTC CASSEWGVEQFF TRBV11-2 . few TRBJ2-1
TGCGCCAGCAGTACAGGCGTGGCGGGCGAAAAACTGTTTTTT CASSTGVAGEKLFF TRBV5-1 . . TRBJ1-4
TGTGCCAGCAGCTTGGGCAGGAACACCATATATTTT CASSLGRNTIYF TRBV5-6 . many TRBJ1-3
TGTGCCAGCAGCCAAGGGACAGGGCGAGCAGATACGCAGTATTTT CASSQGTGRADTQYF TRBV7-2 TRBD1 . TRBJ2-3
TGTGCCTGGAGTGAGGGACTATCGCAGCATGAGCAGTTCTTC CAWSEGLSQHEQFF TRBV30 TRBD2 . TRBJ2-1
TGTGCCAGCAGTTCAGAGGGCTACGAGCAGTACTTC CASSSEGYEQYF TRBV2 . . TRBJ2-7
TGCGCCAGCAGTACGGCACCCTCTGGGGCCAACGTCCTGACTTTC CASSTAPSGANVLTF TRBV5-1 . . TRBJ2-6
TGCGCCAGCAGCTTGGAAGGCAGACTCCAAGCTTTCTTT CASSLEGRLQAFF TRBV5-1 . . TRBJ1-1
TGTGCCAGCAGCTTGACCCATAAAGAGACCCAGTACTTC CASSLTHKETQYF TRBV5-4 . few TRBJ2-5
TGTGCCAGCAGTTACCGTGGTAGCGGGACCACTAGTGAGCAGTTCTTC CASSYRGSGTTSEQFF TRBV6-6 TRBD2 . TRBJ2-1
TGTGCCAGCATCCCCGAGGGCGACTACGAGCAGTACTTC CASIPEGDYEQYF TRBV2 . . TRBJ2-7
TGTGCCAGCAGTGAAGCCCGGTCCTACGAGCAGTACTTC CASSEARSYEQYF TRBV25-1 . once TRBJ2-7
TGTGCCAGCAGCCTTAACTGGGGGACTGAAGCTTTCTTT CASSLNWGTEAFF TRBV11-3 . once TRBJ1-1
TGCAGCGTGACAGGCTCTGGAAACACCATATATTTT CSVTGSGNTIYF TRBV29-1 . . TRBJ1-3
TGTGCCAGCAGTCAGGGAGGTGGGACTGAAGCTTTCTTT CASSQGGGTEAFF TRBV7-9 . . TRBJ1-1
TGTGCCAGCAGTTTACTGACAGGGGGAAATCAGCCCCAGCATTTT CASSLLTGGNQPQHF TRBV6-6 TRBD1 . TRBJ1-5
TGCGCCAGCAGCTTGGACACAGGGGGGCTCTATGGCTACACCTTC CASSLDTGGLYGYTF TRBV5-1 TRBD1 . TRBJ1-2
TGTGCCAGCAGCTCGCAGTCTAGCACAGATACGCAGTATTTT CASSSQSSTDTQYF TRBV7-2 . many TRBJ2-3
TGTGCCAGCAGCCAAGATAGGCGACAGTCAGCCCAGCATTTT CASSQDRRQSAQHF TRBV4-2 . . TRBJ1-5
TGTGCCAGCAGCAGTTGGTCACGGAGCACCGGGGAGCTGTTTTTT CASSSWSRSTGELFF TRBV7-9 . few TRBJ2-2
TGTGCCAGCAGCAAATTACCTAGCTTGAGGGAAAAAAACGGGGAGCTGTTTTTT CASSKLPSLREKNGELFF TRBV21-1 . . TRBJ2-2
TGCAGTGCTAGGGGGGTCTACGAGCAGTACTTC CSARGVYEQYF TRBV20-1 . . TRBJ2-7
TGTGCCAGCTCTGAAGGGAGGGGCTACGAGCAGTACTTC CASSEGRGYEQYF TRBV5-8 TRBD2 . TRBJ2-7
TGTGCCAGCAGCCGCGGACTAGCGGGAGCAGATACGCAGTATTTT CASSRGLAGADTQYF TRBV7-9 TRBD2 . TRBJ2-3
TGTGCCAGCAGTTACCGGGGACTAGCGGACTACGAGCAGTACTTC CASSYRGLADYEQYF TRBV6-5 TRBD2 . TRBJ2-7
TGCGCCAGCTCAATCCAGACAGGGATCTCTGGAAACACCATATATTTT CASSIQTGISGNTIYF TRBV5-1 TRBD1 few TRBJ1-3
TGTGCCATCAAAGGGTCGGGAAACACTGAAGCTTTCTTT CAIKGSGNTEAFF TRBV10-3 . few TRBJ1-1
TGTGCCAGCGAAATTACCGGGACAGGCGGTGAAAAACTGTTTTTT CASEITGTGGEKLFF TRBV2 TRBD1 . TRBJ1-4
TGTGCCAGCAGTTTCTCCTTAACGGGGGTGGGGCGCGTGACCCAGTACTTC CASSFSLTGVGRVTQYF TRBV28 . few TRBJ2-5
TGTGCCAGCAGTTTGGGAGGGGTCCAAGAGACCCAGTACTTC CASSLGGVQETQYF TRBV27 TRBD2 . TRBJ2-5
TGTGCCAGCAGCTTTTCCCTGGGGGAGACCCAGTACTTC CASSFSLGETQYF TRBV7-2 . few TRBJ2-5
TGTGCCAGCAGCTTTAACTCGCTTGGGGCCAACGTCCTGACTTTC CASSFNSLGANVLTF TRBV7-3 . . TRBJ2-6
TGTGCCAGCAGTTCTAGAACCCCTGGGATTTCACCCCTCCACTTT CASSSRTPGISPLHF TRBV28 . . TRBJ1-6
TGTGCCAGCAGTCCCCAGGGGGGGGGCGCTCAGCCCCAGCATTTT CASSPQGGGAQPQHF TRBV6-5 TRBD1 . TRBJ1-5
TGTGCCAGCAGCCTTGGGACAGAGAATGAAAAACTGTTTTTT CASSLGTENEKLFF TRBV5-4 TRBD1 . TRBJ1-4
TGTGCCAGCAGCGCGGGACTAGCGGAATACAATGAGCAGTTCTTC CASSAGLAEYNEQFF TRBV7-9 TRBD2 . TRBJ2-1
TGTGCCAGCAGCCGCCGGGGATTAGACGACGAGCAGTACTTC CASSRRGLDDEQYF TRBV9 . . TRBJ2-7
TGTGCCTGGAGTGTATCCGTGGGTCGGGTAGATGGCTACACCTTC CAWSVSVGRVDGYTF TRBV30 . . TRBJ1-2
TGTGCCAGCAGGTGGGGAGGGACCTATGGCTACACCTTC CASRWGGTYGYTF TRBV6-5 . . TRBJ1-2
TGTGCCTGGAGTACTAGCGGGAGGCTCTACGAGCAGTACTTC CAWSTSGRLYEQYF TRBV30 TRBD2 . TRBJ2-7
TGTGCCAGCAGTTTTAATACAGGGGGCGTCTGGGACACTGAAGCTTTCTTT CASSFNTGGVWDTEAFF TRBV28 TRBD1 . TRBJ1-1
TGCGCCAGCATCTTGTTTTGGACTAGCGGGAGCTATGAGCAGTTCTTC CASILFWTSGSYEQFF TRBV5-1 TRBD2 . TRBJ2-1
TGTGCCAGCAGCTTGAGGTTAGGAAACACCATATATTTT CASSLRLGNTIYF TRBV5-6 . . TRBJ1-3
TGTGCCAGCAGCTTACAGTGGGATGAGCAGTTCTTC CASSLQWDEQFF TRBV5-5 . . TRBJ2-1
TGTGCCAGCAGTTCTCTAGCGGTCCCGCTTAGAATCGGGGAGCTGTTTTTT CASSSLAVPLRIGELFF TRBV28 TRBD2 . TRBJ2-2
TGTGCCAGCAGCTTAGTAGGGGGCTACGAGCAGTACTTC CASSLVGGYEQYF TRBV7-6 . . TRBJ2-7
TGTGCCTGGAGTGCCCATGAGAGGAGCACAGATACGCAGTATTTT CAWSAHERSTDTQYF TRBV30 . . TRBJ2-3